These 26 T cell receptor beta chains came from one sample sequenced in a study of CD8+ T cells in alopecia areata. Investigators isolated RNA and reverse transcribed it into cDNA to act as the sequencing template. Repertoires were generated with immunoSEQ multiplex PCR, while TCRdb's copy carries only in-frame clones and drops some. The data show fewer than 100,000 clones, with 40% to 45% seen just once and roughly 0.79% held by the top ten. The material sequenced was CD4+ T cells sorted from blood. These receptors originate from a human donor with alopecia areata.

This clone was found a few times. V usage is TRBV5-1 and J usage is TRBJ2-5, with D perhaps TRBD1 or TRBD2 (5 bases each). The CDR3 is 13 amino acids. Germline CDR1 reads SGHRS; CDR2 reads YFSETQ. With 2 bases removed from V and 4 bases from J, the gap between germline ends came to 9 bases. DNA for the CDR3: TGCGCCAGCAGCTTTTCGGGGACAGAGACCCAGTACTTC. It is translated as CASSFSGTETQYF.

The chain joins TRBV15 to TRBJ2-5; possible D gene TRBD2, 6 bases. With 4 bases removed from V and 5 bases from J, the gap between germline ends came to 20 bases. Per the germline V gene, CDR1 is LNHNV and CDR2 is YYDKDF (reference sequence). There are 16 residues in the CDR3. The CDR3 DNA follows: TGTGCCACCAGCACACAACTGGGAGGAGGGACGGAGACCCAGTACTTC. Protein: CATSTQLGGGTETQYF.

This chain links TRBV29-1 with TRBJ2-3; the match to TRBD1 covers 8 bases. The germline V gene encodes CDR1 SQVTM and CDR2 ANQGSEA. The CDR3 covers 14 residues. The ends lost 8 bases at V and 1 base at J; junction bases unmatched: 8. CDR3 sequence (DNA): TGCAGCTTAAAAGACAGGGGTGGCACAGATACGCAGTATTTT. Its translation: CSLKDRGGTDTQYF.

This clone has only a few counts. The rearrangement links TRBV29-1 to TRBJ2-5, with D maybe TRBD1 (6 bases). The CDR3 length is 12 residues. V gave up 4 bases and J gave up 1 base, with 7 bases separating them. The germline V gene encodes CDR1 SQVTM and CDR2 ANQGSEA. CDR3 amino acids: CSVGQAQETQYF. Here the CDR3 DNA reads TGCAGCGTTGGACAGGCCCAAGAGACCCAGTACTTC.

The chain uses TRBV6-5 and TRBJ2-1; D not certain. CDR1 and CDR2 (germline): MNHEY, SVGAGI. CDR3 length: 14 amino acids. Between the trimmed V and J ends, which lost 2 bases and 1 base, there was a span of 6 bases. The CDR3 DNA reads TGTGCCAGCAGTTACGCCGCATCCTACAATGAGCAGTTCTTC. This gives the protein CASSYAASYNEQFF.

This chain uses TRBV29-1 with TRBJ2-1, with D maybe TRBD2 (5 bases). V was trimmed by 3 bases and J by 8 bases, leaving 11 bases between them. Germline CDR1 reads SQVTM; CDR2 reads ANQGSEA. The CDR3 length is 12 residues. Here the CDR3 DNA reads TGCAGCGTTGAGTTAACGGGGTATGAGCAGTTCTTC. It encodes CSVELTGYEQFF.

This clone was seen more than once but under ten times. V and J are TRBV29-1 and TRBJ1-5; the D is unclear. Germline-derived CDR1 and CDR2 are SQVTM and ANQGSEA. V was trimmed by 0 bases and J by 4 bases, leaving 4 bases between them. The CDR3 runs to 12 residues. CDR3 in amino acids: CSVEDGNQPQHF. CDR3 DNA sequence: TGCAGCGTTGAAGATGGGAATCAGCCCCAGCATTTT.

This clone was seen repeatedly, ten times or more. This chain uses TRBV2 with TRBJ1-6; TRBD1 matches 10 bases. This CDR3 is 16 amino acids long. V gave up 2 bases and J gave up 7 bases; unmatched junction bases: 5. Germline V gene sequence: CDR1 SNHLY, CDR2 FYNNEI. CDR3: CASSERGQGVNSPLHF. The CDR3 DNA reads as TGTGCCAGCAGTGAAAGAGGACAGGGGGTGAATTCACCCCTCCACTTT.

The genes are TRBV5-4 and TRBJ2-5; either TRBD1 or TRBD2 may fit D (5 bases each). The germline V gene encodes CDR1 SGHNT and CDR2 YYREEE (reference sequence). Trimming removed 3 bases from V and 5 bases from J, with 17 bases in between. The CDR3 is 15 residues long. CDR3 in DNA: TGTGCCAGCAGCTCGCTCCCAGGGACCGGGGAGACCCAGTACTTC. Its protein product is CASSSLPGTGETQYF.

J is TRBJ2-7 and V is TRBV14, with D hard to call. Trimming pared 3 bases from V and 0 bases from J, leaving 9 bases between. Germline CDR1 SGHDN, CDR2 FVKESK. The CDR3 runs 14 residues. The CDR3 nucleotides read TGTGCCAGCAGCCAGTCGACGGGCTCCTACGAGCAGTACTTC. As protein: CASSQSTGSYEQYF.

The CDR3 DNA reads TGCAGCGTCGCAGTTACTAGCACAGATACGCAGTATTTT. This codes for CSVAVTSTDTQYF. The chain employs TRBV29-1 and TRBJ2-3; D unclear. Germline assignment: CDR1 SQVTM and CDR2 ANQGSEA. This CDR3 has 13 amino acids. The V and J ends lost 6 bases and 0 bases respectively, with 10 bases between them.

This clone was counted a few times. This chain uses TRBV11-3 with TRBJ2-7, with D perhaps given as TRBD1 or TRBD2 (5 bases each). V lost 1 base to trimming and J lost 9 bases, with 10 bases between them. The length of the CDR3 is 12 residues. The germline V gene encodes CDR1 SGHNT and CDR2 YENEEA. Written as DNA, the CDR3 is TGTGCCAGCAGCTTAGTAGACAGCGGGCAGTACTTC. It specifies CASSLVDSGQYF.

The chain combines TRBV27 with TRBJ2-3; D perhaps matches TRBD1 (5 bases). With 3 bases removed from V and 1 base from J, the gap between germline ends came to 8 bases. This CDR3 comprises 14 residues. Germline CDR1 is MNHEY and CDR2 is SMNVEV (reference sequence). This chain's CDR3 is CASSFVTGTDTQYF. The CDR3 bases are TGTGCCAGCAGTTTCGTGACAGGCACAGATACGCAGTATTTT.

V and J are TRBV5-1 and TRBJ2-7; 9 bases are shared with TRBD1. From germline, CDR1 is SGHRS and CDR2 YFSETQ. The V gene end was trimmed by 6 bases and the J gene end by 7 bases; junction bases not matched to a gene: 11. The CDR3 runs 14 residues. CDR3 in amino acids: CASKMGDRAEEQYF. The DNA for the CDR3 is TGCGCCAGCAAGATGGGGGACAGGGCGGAAGAGCAGTACTTC. The full variable domain, in which reference TRBV5-1 and TRBJ2-7 provide the parts outside the CDR3, is KAGVTQTPRYLIKTRGQQVTLSCSPISGHRSVSWYQQTPGQGLQFLFEYFSETQRNKGNFPGRFSGRQFSNSRSEMNVSTLELGDSALYLCASKMGDRAEEQYFGPGTRLTVT.

The chain recombines TRBV29-1 with TRBJ2-1; TRBD2 agrees at 13 bases. V lost 4 bases to trimming and J lost 4 bases; unmatched junction nucleotides: 1. This CDR3 region has 14 residues. Germline values: CDR1 SQVTM, CDR2 ANQGSEA. This CDR3 reads CSVAGLAGYNEQFF. The CDR3 DNA is TGCAGCGTTGCGGGACTAGCGGGGTACAATGAGCAGTTCTTC.

This clone came up a few times. This chain uses TRBV30 with TRBJ2-1; 8 bases match TRBD1. Trimming took 2 bases from V and 0 from J; bases not matched to a gene: 3. Germline values: CDR1 GTSNPN, CDR2 SVGIG (reference sequence). This CDR3 is built from 15 residues. This chain's CDR3 is CAWSTTGGSYNEQFF. In DNA, the CDR3 is TGTGCCTGGAGTACAACAGGGGGCTCCTACAATGAGCAGTTCTTC.

This clone appeared a few times. V usage is TRBV5-1 and J usage is TRBJ2-1, with D unresolved. V shed 0 bases and J shed 8 bases, with 9 bases lying between them. CDR3 size: 13 residues. Germline CDR1 and CDR2: SGHRS and YFSETQ. CDR3 sequence (DNA): TGCGCCAGCAGCTTGGATGGGCGCGATGAGCAGTTCTTC. This gives the protein CASSLDGRDEQFF. Complete variable domain (other parts from reference TRBV5-1 and TRBJ2-1): KAGVTQTPRYLIKTRGQQVTLSCSPISGHRSVSWYQQTPGQGLQFLFEYFSETQRNKGNFPGRFSGRQFSNSRSEMNVSTLELGDSALYLCASSLDGRDEQFFGPGTRLTVL.

The V call is TRBV30, the J call TRBJ2-6; D unclear. V was cut by 6 bases and J by 4 bases, with 10 bases left in between. Looked up from germline, CDR1 is GTSNPN and CDR2 is SVGIG (reference sequence). The CDR3 sequence is 13 residues long. CDR3 protein: CACPLGGANVLTF. CDR3 in DNA: TGTGCCTGCCCTCTGGGAGGGGCCAACGTCCTGACTTTC.

This clone was counted between two and nine times. The rearrangement joins TRBV29-1 to TRBJ2-7, with TRBD1 identical over 7 bases. Germline values: CDR1 SQVTM, CDR2 ANQGSEA. Losses at the gene ends were 7 bases for V and 2 bases for J; bases not matched to a gene: 8. The CDR3 has 13 residues. The CDR3 here is CSATDRMAYEQYF. In DNA, the CDR3 is TGCAGCGCCACGGACAGGATGGCCTACGAGCAGTACTTC.

The chain is built from TRBV2 and TRBJ2-5; tentatively, D is TRBD2 (6 bases). Germline V gene sequence: CDR1 SNHLY, CDR2 FYNNEI. V was cut by 7 bases and J by 1 base, with 7 bases left in between. The CDR3 runs 12 residues. The CDR3 spells CASKGLQETQYF. CDR3 bases: TGTGCCAGCAAGGGACTCCAAGAGACCCAGTACTTC.

The chain joins TRBV29-1 to TRBJ2-5, with 10 bases fitting TRBD1. The trim removed 6 bases at V and 0 bases at J, leaving 4 bases unmatched. The CDR3 consists of 14 residues. The V gene's germline CDR1 is SQVTM and CDR2 ANQGSEA. CDR3 DNA sequence: TGCAGCGTGGCCGGGACAGGGGACCAAGAGACCCAGTACTTC. It is translated as CSVAGTGDQETQYF.

V usage is TRBV7-2 and J usage is TRBJ2-2; D remains unclear. Germline loops: CDR1 SGHTA, CDR2 FQGNSA. The V gene lost 3 bases and the J gene lost 2 bases, with 7 bases spanning the gap. The CDR3 extends over 14 amino acids. CDR3: CASSLDLNTGELFF. The CDR3 bases are TGTGCCAGCAGCTTGGACCTCAACACCGGGGAGCTGTTTTTT.

This clone was observed many times. The chain links TRBV7-2 to TRBJ2-3; unclear D gene. CDR3 length: 14 residues. The V end lost 0 bases, the J end lost 3 bases, and 7 bases lay between the germline ends. CDR1 and CDR2 (germline): SGHTA, FQGNSA. In nucleotides, the CDR3 is TGTGCCAGCAGCTTAGCCGGCAGAACAGATACGCAGTATTTT. It specifies CASSLAGRTDTQYF.

CDR3 residues: CASSPQREWGETQYF. Here the CDR3 DNA reads TGTGCCAGCAGCCCCCAGCGGGAGTGGGGAGAGACCCAGTACTTC. The chain employs TRBV5-6 and TRBJ2-5, with 8 bases lining up with TRBD2. Germline V gives CDR1 SGHDT, CDR2 YYEEEE. The trim removed 4 bases at V and 4 bases at J, leaving 9 bases unmatched. The CDR3 spans 15 residues.

The J gene is TRBJ1-5, the V gene TRBV15; D perhaps matches TRBD1 (6 bases). The CDR3 sequence is 13 residues long. V was pared by 0 bases and J by 7 bases, with 7 bases between. Germline values: CDR1 LNHNV, CDR2 YYDKDF (reference sequence). CDR3 sequence: CATSRDTGQPQHF. Written as DNA, the CDR3 is TGTGCCACCAGCAGAGATACAGGGCAGCCCCAGCATTTT. Complete variable domain (other parts from reference TRBV15 and TRBJ1-5): DAMVIQNPRYQVTQFGKPVTLSCSQTLNHNVMYWYQQKSSQAPKLLFHYYDKDFNNEADTPDNFQSRRPNTSFCFLDIRSPGLGDTAMYLCATSRDTGQPQHFGDGTRLSIL.

The genes are TRBV29-1 and TRBJ2-2; 9 nucleotides match TRBD2. CDR3 length: 14 amino acids. Trimming cost V 1 base and J 6 bases; bases outside gene matches: 3. The germline V gene has CDR1 SQVTM and CDR2 ANQGSEA. This CDR3 reads CSVEVTSGAGELFF. The CDR3 DNA is TGCAGCGTTGAAGTGACTAGCGGAGCCGGGGAGCTGTTTTTT.